This TCR beta chain was recorded in a study of PD-L1 blockade in urothelial cancer (dated by TCRdb to the late 2010s). Describing the broader study: Therapy was started at some point between 2012 and 2014 for all patients, and atezolizumab 1,200 mg was administered intravenously every 3 weeks. About 85% of the roughly 29 patients were identified as males with urothelial cancer of bladder origin, and a prior smoking history was reported by 18 of 29 patients. Patients had an ECOG performance status of 0 or 1 and had received between 0 and 3 prior chemotherapy regimens. Blood samples were analyzed at two time points: 3 weeks after treatment start (second dose) and 6 weeks after treatment start. Blood samples yielded a median of about 150,000 T cells and roughly 80,000 unique TCRs, with median clonality 0.080. The study was an exploratory multi-omic analysis of somatic, immune and clinical correlates of response to PD-L1 blockade with atezolizumab in urothelial cancer. Pretreatment tumor samples, along with matched peripheral blood serially collected before and after atezolizumab treatment, were subjected to TCR sequencing. Progression-free survival longer than 6 months counted as durable clinical benefit, and TCR features were additionally tested against both progression-free and overall survival. Whole exome sequencing and RNA sequencing of pretreatment tumors were performed alongside TCR sequencing in the same patients. Durable clinical benefit was achieved by nine patients and was not achieved by 20 patients. Pretreatment blood TCR-seq was available for about 30 patients, at least one posttreatment blood collection was obtained for some 24 patients, and tumor TCR-seq was available for some 24 patients. Results the study describes overall, beyond this receptor: Patients with durable benefit showed greater expansion of tumor-associated TCR clones in peripheral blood 3 weeks after starting treatment (n ≈ 20, p = 0.022). A pretreatment peripheral blood TCR clonality below the median was linked to improved progression-free and overall survival. Because the sample size was small (n ≈ 29) and many of the analyses were exploratory, the results are meant to be hypothesis-generating.

V lost 4 bases and J lost 6 bases; the stretch between them is 9 bases long. The CDR3 holds 11 amino acids from the cysteine to the phenylalanine. Of the read, only the CDR3 DNA is kept; its 33 bases are in frame from base 1. Per the germline V gene (reference sequence), DFQATT is the CDR1 and SNEGSKA is the CDR2. Synthetic TCR analog templates were spiked into each PCR so that absolute template abundance could be estimated from read counts. The immunoSEQ assay was used to amplify TCRbeta CDR3 regions from genomic DNA with bias-controlled V and J gene primers. Sequencing of rearranged TCRbeta segments was performed at approximately 20X coverage. In the paper's pipeline: Clustering was used to correct sequencing errors, and CDR3s were annotated against IMGT so that V, D and J genes could be assigned. Downstream analyses used only productive TCRbeta rearrangements and left out out-of-frame or stop-codon sequences. Clonality was calculated as one minus the Shannon entropy normalized by the log of the number of unique productive sequences. Clones differing between time points or between blood and tumor were identified by Fisher's exact test with Benjamini-Hochberg correction at adjusted p below 0.01. Drawn from immuneACCESS, this table holds only the in-frame rearrangements with V and J called that TCRdb kept. Clones are partly lost; checked studies trace under half to an unresolved V gene and leave the rest unexplained. The V and J calls and clone size are taken from that table; D and trimming were inferred from the DNA. The sample includes fewer than 35,000 clones, with 75% to 90% observed a single time. The ten top clones hold roughly 1.9% of the sample.

A total of 29 patients with locally advanced or metastatic urothelial carcinoma, treated at Memorial Sloan Kettering on a trial protocol, made up the cohort. Peripheral blood mononuclear cells were collected pretreatment and during treatment, at between 1 and 8 total time points per patient. The Qiagen DNeasy Blood extraction kit was used to purify genomic DNA from total PBMCs and from tumor samples. Collected pretreatment and during treatment, PBMCs were isolated and stored as previously described. The table lists this clone with a count of one. The target of this receptor is not known. No base qualities exist here, and no much larger clone lies one base off it.

The sequence was obtained from a man in his forties or fifties with urothelial cancer. The chain couples TRBV20-1 to TRBJ1-2; the D segment cannot be called with confidence. The sequencing here drew on PBMCs, taken around atezolizumab (anti-PD-L1) treatment. CDR3 reads: CSATHLDGYTF. The base sequence is TGCAGTGCTACCCACCTAGATGGCTACACCTTC.